Listed here is a single T cell receptor beta chain. This specimen belongs to a study of cytomegalovirus exposure and HLA in healthy donors. Trimming cost V 2 bases and J 6 bases, with 10 bases left between them. Germline V lookup: CDR1 GTSNPN, CDR2 SVGIG (reference sequence). The CDR3 runs 13 residues. This table comes from immunoSEQ multiplex PCR, and its TCRdb copy is limited to in-frame clones, with some not included. This table has around 20,000 clones, around 96% appearing once. The TCR originated in a man under 40 in good health and CMV-seropositive. Material: PBMCs. The rearrangement uses TRBV30 and TRBJ2-2, with a possible D match to TRBD1 (6 bases). CDR3 DNA sequence: TGTGCCTGGAGTTTTACAGGGCCCGGGGAGCTGTTTTTT. Translated, it gives CAWSFTGPGELFF. Full variable domain (outside the CDR3, taken from reference TRBV30 and TRBJ2-2): SQTIHQWPATLVQPVGSPLSLECTVEGTSNPNLYWYRQAAGRGLQLLFYSVGIGQISSEVPQNLSASRPQDRQFILSSKKLLLSDSGFYLCAWSFTGPGELFFGEGSRLTVL.